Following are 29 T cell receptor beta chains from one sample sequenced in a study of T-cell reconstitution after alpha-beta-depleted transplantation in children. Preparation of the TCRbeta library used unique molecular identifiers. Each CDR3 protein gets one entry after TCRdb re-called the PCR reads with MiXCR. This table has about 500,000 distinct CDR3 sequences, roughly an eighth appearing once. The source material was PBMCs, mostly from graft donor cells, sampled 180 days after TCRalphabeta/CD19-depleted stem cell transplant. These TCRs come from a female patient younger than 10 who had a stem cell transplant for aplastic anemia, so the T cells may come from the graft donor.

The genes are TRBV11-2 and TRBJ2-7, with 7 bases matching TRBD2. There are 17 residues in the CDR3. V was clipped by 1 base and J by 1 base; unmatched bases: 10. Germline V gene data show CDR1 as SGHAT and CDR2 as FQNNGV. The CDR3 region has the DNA TGTGCCAGCAGCTTAGTCTACGGGAGGCTGTTTTCCTACGAGCAGTACGTC. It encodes CASSLVYGRLFSYEQYV.

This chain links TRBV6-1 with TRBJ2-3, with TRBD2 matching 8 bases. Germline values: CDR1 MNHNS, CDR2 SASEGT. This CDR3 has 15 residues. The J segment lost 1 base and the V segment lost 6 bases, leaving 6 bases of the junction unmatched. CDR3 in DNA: TGTGCCAGCAGCTCAGTAGCGGGACGCACAGATACGCAGTATTTT. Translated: CASSSVAGRTDTQYF.

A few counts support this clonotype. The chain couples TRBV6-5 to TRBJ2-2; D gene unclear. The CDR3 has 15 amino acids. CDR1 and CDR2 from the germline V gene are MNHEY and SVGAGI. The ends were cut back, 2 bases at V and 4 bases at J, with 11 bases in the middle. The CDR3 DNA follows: TGTGCCAGCAGTTACAACCGACCGGGCACCGGGGAGCTGTTTTTT. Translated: CASSYNRPGTGELFF.

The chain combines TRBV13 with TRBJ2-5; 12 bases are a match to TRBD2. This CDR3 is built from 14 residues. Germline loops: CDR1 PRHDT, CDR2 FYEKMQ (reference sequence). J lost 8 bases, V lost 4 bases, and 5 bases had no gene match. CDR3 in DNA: TGTGCCAGCAGCTGGCTAGCGGGAGGGCGTACCCAGTACTTC. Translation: CASSWLAGGRTQYF.

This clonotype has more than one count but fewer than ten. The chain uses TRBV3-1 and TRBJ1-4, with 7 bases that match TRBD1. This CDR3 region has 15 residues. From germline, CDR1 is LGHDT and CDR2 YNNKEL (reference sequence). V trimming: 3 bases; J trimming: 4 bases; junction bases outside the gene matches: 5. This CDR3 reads CASSQTGNGNEKLFF. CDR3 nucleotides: TGTGCCAGCAGCCAGACAGGGAATGGTAATGAAAAACTGTTTTTT.

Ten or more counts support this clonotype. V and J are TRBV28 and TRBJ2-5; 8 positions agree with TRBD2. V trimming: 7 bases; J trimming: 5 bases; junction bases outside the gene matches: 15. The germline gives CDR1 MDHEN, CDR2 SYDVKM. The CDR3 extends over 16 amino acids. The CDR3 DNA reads TGTGCCAGCACATCCGCAGGAGCGGGAGAACGTGAGACCCAGTACTTC. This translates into CASTSAGAGERETQYF.

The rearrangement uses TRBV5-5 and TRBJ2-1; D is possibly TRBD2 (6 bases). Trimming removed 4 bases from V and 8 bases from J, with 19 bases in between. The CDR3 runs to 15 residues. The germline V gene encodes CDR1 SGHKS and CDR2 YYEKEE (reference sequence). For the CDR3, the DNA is TGTGCCAGCAGCAGAAGCCCGTTAACGGGGGATGAGCAGTTCTTC. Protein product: CASSRSPLTGDEQFF.

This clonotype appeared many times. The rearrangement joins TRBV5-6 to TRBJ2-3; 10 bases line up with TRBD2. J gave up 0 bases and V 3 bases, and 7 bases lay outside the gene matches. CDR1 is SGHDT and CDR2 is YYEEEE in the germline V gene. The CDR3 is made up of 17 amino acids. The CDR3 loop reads CASSSSGSLPSTDTQYF. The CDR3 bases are TGTGCCAGCAGCTCTAGCGGGAGTCTCCCCAGCACAGATACGCAGTATTTT.

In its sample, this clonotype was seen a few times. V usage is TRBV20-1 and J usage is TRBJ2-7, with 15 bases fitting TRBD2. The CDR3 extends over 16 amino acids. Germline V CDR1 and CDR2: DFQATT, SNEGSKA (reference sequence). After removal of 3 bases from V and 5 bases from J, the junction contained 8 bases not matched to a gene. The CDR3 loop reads CSASKGTSGRPHEQYF. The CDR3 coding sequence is TGCAGTGCTAGTAAGGGGACTAGCGGGAGGCCCCACGAGCAGTACTTC.

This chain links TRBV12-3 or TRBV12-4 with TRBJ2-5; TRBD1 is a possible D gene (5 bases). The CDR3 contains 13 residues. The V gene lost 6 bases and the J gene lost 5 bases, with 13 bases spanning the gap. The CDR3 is CASRQADWETQYF. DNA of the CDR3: TGTGCCAGCAGACAGGCGGATTGGGAGACCCAGTACTTC.

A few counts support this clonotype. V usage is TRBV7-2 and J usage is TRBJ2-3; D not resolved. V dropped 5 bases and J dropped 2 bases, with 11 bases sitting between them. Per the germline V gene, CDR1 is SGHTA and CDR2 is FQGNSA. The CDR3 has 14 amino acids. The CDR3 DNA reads TGTGCCAGCAGCCACCTGGGCCTCACAGATACGCAGTATTTT. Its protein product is CASSHLGLTDTQYF.

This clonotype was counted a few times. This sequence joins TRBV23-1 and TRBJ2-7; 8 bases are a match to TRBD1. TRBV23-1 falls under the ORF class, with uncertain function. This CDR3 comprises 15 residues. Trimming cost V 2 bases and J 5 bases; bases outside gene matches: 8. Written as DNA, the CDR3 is TGCGCCAGCAGTCAACCCCCAGGGGGCATCAACGAGCAGTACTTC. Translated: CASSQPPGGINEQYF.

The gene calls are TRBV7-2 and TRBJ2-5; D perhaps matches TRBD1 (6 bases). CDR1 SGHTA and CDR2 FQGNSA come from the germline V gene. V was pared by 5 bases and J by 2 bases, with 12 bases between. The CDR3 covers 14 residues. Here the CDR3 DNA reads TGTGCCAGCAGCATATCCGGGACACAAGAGACCCAGTACTTC. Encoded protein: CASSISGTQETQYF. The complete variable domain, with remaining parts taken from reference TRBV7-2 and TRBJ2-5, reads GAGVSQSPSNKVTEKGKDVELRCDPISGHTALYWYRQSLGQGLEFLIYFQGNSAPDKSGLPSDRFSAERTGGSVSTLTIQRTQQEDSAVYLCASSISGTQETQYFGPGTRLLVL.

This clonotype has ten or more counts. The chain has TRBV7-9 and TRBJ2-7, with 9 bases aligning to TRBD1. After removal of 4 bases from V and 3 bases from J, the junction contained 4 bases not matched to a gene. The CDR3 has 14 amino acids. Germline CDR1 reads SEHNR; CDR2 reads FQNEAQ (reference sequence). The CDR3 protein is CASSSQGAHYEQYF. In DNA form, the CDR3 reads TGTGCCAGCAGCTCACAGGGGGCCCACTACGAGCAGTACTTC.

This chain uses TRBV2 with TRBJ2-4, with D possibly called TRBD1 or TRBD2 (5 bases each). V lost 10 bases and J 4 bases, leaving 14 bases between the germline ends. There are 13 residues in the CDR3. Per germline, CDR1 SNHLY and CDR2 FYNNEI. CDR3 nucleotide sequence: TGTGCCACCCTCAGGGACGTGAAAAACATTCAGTACTTC. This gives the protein CATLRDVKNIQYF.

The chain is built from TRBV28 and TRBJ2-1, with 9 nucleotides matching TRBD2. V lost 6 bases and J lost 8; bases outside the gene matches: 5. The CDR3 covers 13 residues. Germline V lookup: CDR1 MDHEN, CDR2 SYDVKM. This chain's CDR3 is CASRGSGSYEQFF. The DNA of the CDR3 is TGTGCCAGCAGGGGTAGCGGGAGCTATGAGCAGTTCTTC. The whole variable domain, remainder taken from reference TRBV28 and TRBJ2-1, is DVKVTQSSRYLVKRTGEKVFLECVQDMDHENMFWYRQDPGLGLRLIYFSYDVKMKEKGDIPEGYSVSREKKERFSLILESASTNQTSMYLCASRGSGSYEQFFGPGTRLTVL.

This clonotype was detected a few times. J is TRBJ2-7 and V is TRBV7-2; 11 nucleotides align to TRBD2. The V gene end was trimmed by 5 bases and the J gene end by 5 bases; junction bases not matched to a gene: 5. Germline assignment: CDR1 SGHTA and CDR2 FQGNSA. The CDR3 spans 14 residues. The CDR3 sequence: CASSPLAGGHEQYV. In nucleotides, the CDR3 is TGTGCCAGCAGCCCCCTAGCGGGAGGACACGAGCAGTACGTC.

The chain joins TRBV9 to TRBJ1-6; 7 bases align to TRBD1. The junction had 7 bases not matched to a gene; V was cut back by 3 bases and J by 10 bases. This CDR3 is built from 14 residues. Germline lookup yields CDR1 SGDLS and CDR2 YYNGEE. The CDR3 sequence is CASSETGVGSPLHF. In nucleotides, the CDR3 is TGTGCCAGCAGCGAAACAGGGGTCGGGTCACCCCTCCACTTT. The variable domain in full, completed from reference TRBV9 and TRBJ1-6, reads DSGVTQTPKHLITATGQRVTLRCSPRSGDLSVYWYQQSLDQGLQFLIQYYNGEERAKGNILERFSAQQFPDLHSELNLSSLELGDSALYFCASSETGVGSPLHFGNGTRLTVT.

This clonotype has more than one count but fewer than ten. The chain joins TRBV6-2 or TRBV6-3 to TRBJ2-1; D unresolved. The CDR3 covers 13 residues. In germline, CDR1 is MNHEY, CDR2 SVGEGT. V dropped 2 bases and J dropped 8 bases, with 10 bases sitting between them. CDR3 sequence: CASSYRIAYEQFF. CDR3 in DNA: TGTGCCAGCAGTTACCGTATAGCATATGAGCAGTTCTTC.

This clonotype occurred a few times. CDR3: CASSLAVPGDTQYF. The CDR3 DNA is TGTGCCAGCAGCTTAGCGGTCCCGGGAGATACGCAGTATTTT. This chain connects TRBV7-8 to TRBJ2-3, with D hard to call. CDR1 is SGHVS, CDR2 FQNEAQ, per germline. V was cut by 0 bases and J by 5 bases, with 9 bases left in between. This CDR3 is 14 amino acids long. Variable domain in full (rest from reference TRBV7-8 and TRBJ2-3): GAGVSQSPRYKVAKRGQDVALRCDPISGHVSLFWYQQALGQGPEFLTYFQNEAQLDKSGLPSDRFFAERPEGSVSTLKIQRTQQEDSAVYLCASSLAVPGDTQYFGPGTRLTVL.

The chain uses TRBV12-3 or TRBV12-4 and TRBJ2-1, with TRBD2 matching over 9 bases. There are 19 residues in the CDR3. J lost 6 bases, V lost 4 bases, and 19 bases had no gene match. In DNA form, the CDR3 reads TGTGCCAGCAGTTGTCGGACAGGTGCCGGGACTAGCTTTGGCAATGAGCAGTTCTTC. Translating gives CASSCRTGAGTSFGNEQFF.

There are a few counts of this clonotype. The CDR3 sequence: CASSFRRTSGGTLTDTQYF. CDR3 DNA: TGTGCCAGCAGTTTTCGCCGGACTAGCGGGGGTACGCTAACAGATACGCAGTATTTT. The rearrangement links TRBV28 to TRBJ2-3; 13 bases are a match to TRBD2. V trimming: 3 bases; J trimming: 3 bases; junction bases outside the gene matches: 12. In germline, CDR1 is MDHEN, CDR2 SYDVKM. The CDR3 has 19 residues.

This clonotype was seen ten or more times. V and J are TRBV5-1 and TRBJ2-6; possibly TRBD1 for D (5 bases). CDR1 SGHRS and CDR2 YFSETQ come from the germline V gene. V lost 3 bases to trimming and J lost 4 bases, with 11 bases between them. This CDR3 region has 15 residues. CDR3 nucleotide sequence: TGCGCCAGCAGCTCGCAGGGTTCCGGGGCCAACGTCCTGACTTTC. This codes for CASSSQGSGANVLTF.

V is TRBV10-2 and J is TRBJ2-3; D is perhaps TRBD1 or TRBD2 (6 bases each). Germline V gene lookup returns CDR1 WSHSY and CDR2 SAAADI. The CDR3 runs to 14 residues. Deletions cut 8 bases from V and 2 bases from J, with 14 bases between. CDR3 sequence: CASWRGAHTDTQYF. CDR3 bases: TGCGCCAGCTGGAGGGGGGCCCACACAGATACGCAGTATTTT.

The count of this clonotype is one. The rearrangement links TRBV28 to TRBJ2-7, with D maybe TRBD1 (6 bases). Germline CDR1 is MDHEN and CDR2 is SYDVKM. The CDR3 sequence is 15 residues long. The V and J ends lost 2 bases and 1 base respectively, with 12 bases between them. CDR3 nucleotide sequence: TGTGCCAGCAGTTTAGGGCAGGGGATGTCCTACGAGCAGTACTTC. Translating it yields CASSLGQGMSYEQYF.

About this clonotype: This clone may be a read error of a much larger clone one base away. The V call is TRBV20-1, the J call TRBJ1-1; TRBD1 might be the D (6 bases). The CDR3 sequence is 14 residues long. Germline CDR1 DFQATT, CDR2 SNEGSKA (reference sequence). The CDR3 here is CRGKRGSMNTEAFF. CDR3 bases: TGCAGGGGTAAAAGGGGGTCCATGAACACTGAAGCTTTCTTT.

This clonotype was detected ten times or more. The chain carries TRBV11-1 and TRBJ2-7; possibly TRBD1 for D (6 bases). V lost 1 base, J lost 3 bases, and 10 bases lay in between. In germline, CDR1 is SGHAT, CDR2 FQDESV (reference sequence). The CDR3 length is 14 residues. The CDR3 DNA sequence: TGTGCCAGCAGCTTAGATGGGGGCTACTACGAGCAGTACTTC. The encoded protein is CASSLDGGYYEQYF. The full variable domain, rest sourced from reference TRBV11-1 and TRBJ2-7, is EAEVAQSPRYKITEKSQAVAFWCDPISGHATLYWYRQILGQGPELLVQFQDESVVDDSQLPKDRFSAERLKGVDSTLKIQPAELGDSAMYLCASSLDGGYYEQYFGPGTRLTVT.

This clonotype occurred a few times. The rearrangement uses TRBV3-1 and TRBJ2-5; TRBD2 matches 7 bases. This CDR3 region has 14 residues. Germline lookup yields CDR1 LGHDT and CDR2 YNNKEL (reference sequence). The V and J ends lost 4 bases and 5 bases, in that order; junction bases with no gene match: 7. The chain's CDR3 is CASSLGAGVETQYF. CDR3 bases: TGTGCCAGCAGCCTCGGCGCGGGAGTGGAGACCCAGTACTTC.

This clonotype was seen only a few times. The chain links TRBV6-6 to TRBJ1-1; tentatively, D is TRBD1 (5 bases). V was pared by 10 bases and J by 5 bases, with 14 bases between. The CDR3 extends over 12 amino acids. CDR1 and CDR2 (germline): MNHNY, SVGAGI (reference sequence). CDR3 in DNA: TGTGCCACCACCCCAGGGTGGACTGAAGCTTTCTTT. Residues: CATTPGWTEAFF.